The 25 T cell receptor beta chains below all came from one sample that was sequenced in a study of shared T cell receptors in the human thymus. Only in-frame clones appear in the TCRdb table, and some are missing; sequencing was by immunoSEQ multiplex PCR. The table records approximately 400,000 clones, around 93% of them present only once. Sequencing used thymocytes. Every receptor here comes from a human donor.

The chain is built from TRBV4-1 and TRBJ2-3, with D unclear. V was trimmed by 0 bases and J by 2 bases, leaving 9 bases between them. Germline CDR1 and CDR2: MGHRA and YSYEKL. The CDR3 loop spans 15 amino acids. CDR3 loop: CASSQDHKLTDTQYF. The CDR3 DNA reads TGCGCCAGCAGCCAAGATCACAAACTCACAGATACGCAGTATTTT.

V gene TRBV19 combines with J gene TRBJ1-2; TRBD1 might be the D (6 bases). Germline CDR1 is LNHDA and CDR2 is SQIVND (reference sequence). CDR3 length equals 12 residues. Between the trimmed V and J ends, which lost 10 bases and 5 bases, there was a span of 14 bases. For the CDR3, the DNA is TGTGCCACTTTCGACAGGCCGTATGGCTACACCTTC. Amino acid sequence: CATFDRPYGYTF.

The chain has TRBV27 and TRBJ2-2, with a tentative D call TRBD1 (5 bases). This CDR3 has 17 residues. Trimming stripped 0 bases from V and 2 bases from J, with 13 bases between. Per germline, CDR1 MNHEY and CDR2 SMNVEV (reference sequence). The CDR3 loop is CASSLSIYRNNTGELFF. CDR3 nucleotides: TGTGCCAGCAGTTTATCGATTTACAGGAACAACACCGGGGAGCTGTTTTTT.

The chain has TRBV5-6 and TRBJ1-4, with no clear D. CDR1 and CDR2 (germline): SGHDT, YYEEEE. V lost 4 bases to trimming and J lost 0 bases, with 10 bases between them. The CDR3 is made up of 15 amino acids. CDR3 nucleotides: TGTGCCAGCAGCCACGAACTTACAACTAATGAAAAACTGTTTTTT. Translated: CASSHELTTNEKLFF.

This clone was detected once. The V gene is TRBV5-4, the J gene TRBJ2-7; 9 nucleotides agree with TRBD2. The CDR3 has 16 amino acids. Germline assignment: CDR1 SGHNT and CDR2 YYREEE (reference sequence). V was pared by 4 bases and J by 0 bases, with 8 bases of the junction left unmatched. Written as DNA, the CDR3 is TGTGCCAGCAGCCCCCGACTAGCGGAACCCTCCTACGAGCAGTACTTC. Its translation: CASSPRLAEPSYEQYF.

The chain joins TRBV6-5 to TRBJ2-2; D gene unclear. The CDR3 is 13 amino acids. V dropped 2 bases and J dropped 9 bases, with 10 bases sitting between them. CDR1 is MNHEY, CDR2 SVGAGI, per germline. CDR3 protein: CASSYRIPRELFF. The CDR3 nucleotides read TGTGCCAGCAGTTACAGAATCCCGAGGGAGCTGTTTTTT.

The chain recombines TRBV27 with TRBJ2-3; 9 bases line up with TRBD2. With 5 bases clipped from V and 4 bases from J, the junction kept 13 bases outside the gene matches. The CDR3 has 17 residues. The germline gives CDR1 MNHEY, CDR2 SMNVEV (reference sequence). CDR3 sequence reads: CASSLRSLAGLADTQYF. CDR3 coding DNA: TGTGCCAGCAGTCTTCGTAGTCTAGCGGGATTGGCAGATACGCAGTATTTT.

The chain couples TRBV29-1 to TRBJ1-2, with TRBD1 matching 9 bases. The junction had 4 bases not matched to a gene; V was cut back by 3 bases and J by 5 bases. Germline CDR1 and CDR2: SQVTM and ANQGSEA. This CDR3 has 13 amino acids. The DNA for the CDR3 is TGCAGCGTTGACGACAGGGGGTGGTATGGCTACACCTTC. This codes for CSVDDRGWYGYTF.

This clone was detected once. The chain is built from TRBV27 and TRBJ1-1, with 9 bases fitting TRBD1. Germline-derived CDR1 and CDR2 are MNHEY and SMNVEV (reference sequence). This CDR3 has 15 residues. V dropped 5 bases and J dropped 7; count of bases not matched to a gene: 11. The CDR3 region is CASSIYGTGYHEAFF. The CDR3 bases are TGTGCCAGCAGTATATACGGGACAGGGTATCATGAAGCTTTCTTT.

This clone was observed a few times. The J gene is TRBJ1-1, the V gene TRBV2; the D gene is possibly TRBD1 (5 bases). The germline V gene has CDR1 SNHLY and CDR2 FYNNEI. The length of the CDR3 is 17 residues. The V and J ends lost 4 bases and 3 bases respectively, with 21 bases between them. CDR3 in DNA: TGTGCCAGCAGTGGTGATGATAGGGGACCCCCCCACACTGAAGCTTTCTTT. Its protein product is CASSGDDRGPPHTEAFF.

This chain joins TRBV5-1 and TRBJ2-7; 10 nucleotides align to TRBD2. The junction had 7 bases not matched to a gene; V was cut back by 0 bases and J by 10 bases. CDR3 length: 14 residues. Germline V gives CDR1 SGHRS, CDR2 YFSETQ. Here the CDR3 reads CASSLGLAGPPQYF. The CDR3 DNA reads TGCGCCAGCAGCTTGGGACTAGCGGGTCCCCCACAGTACTTC.

This clone is a singleton in its sample. The rearrangement links TRBV10-3 to TRBJ1-3; D is possibly TRBD1 (5 bases). Germline-derived CDR1 and CDR2 are ENHRY and SYGVKD. CDR3 length equals 17 residues. With 3 bases removed from V and 0 bases from J, the gap between germline ends came to 15 bases. The CDR3 DNA sequence: TGTGCCATCAGTGACATACAACAGGTTCCCTCTGGAAACACCATATATTTT. It specifies CAISDIQQVPSGNTIYF.

The chain employs TRBV6-5 and TRBJ2-1; D is ambiguous. From germline, CDR1 is MNHEY and CDR2 SVGAGI. This CDR3 has 15 amino acids. The V end was cut by 7 bases, the J end by 5 bases, with 18 bases between. The CDR3 spells CASTIDGAKNNEQFF. Here the CDR3 DNA reads TGTGCCAGCACCATAGATGGCGCGAAAAACAATGAGCAGTTCTTC.

The chain couples TRBV13 to TRBJ2-7, with TRBD2 matching 8 bases. The CDR3 totals 17 residues. CDR1 PRHDT and CDR2 FYEKMQ come from the germline V gene (reference sequence). V lost 0 bases, J lost 0 bases, and 7 bases stayed unmatched. CDR3 region: CASSLGELAAASYEQYF. The CDR3 DNA sequence: TGTGCCAGCAGCTTAGGAGAACTAGCGGCCGCCTCCTACGAGCAGTACTTC.

V gene TRBV6-6 combines with J gene TRBJ2-1; 8 bases fit TRBD2. Trimming at V came to 2 bases and at J to 0 bases, leaving 3 bases not matched to a gene. Germline V gene data show CDR1 as MNHNY and CDR2 as SVGAGI (reference sequence). The CDR3 has 16 residues. The CDR3 is CASSYQSGSSYNEQFF. CDR3 nucleotides: TGTGCCAGCAGTTACCAGAGCGGGAGCTCCTACAATGAGCAGTTCTTC.

The CDR3 nucleotides read TGTGCCAGCAGCCCACGGGAGCTCGCGGAGACCCAGTACTTC. Translated, it gives CASSPRELAETQYF. The chain combines TRBV9 with TRBJ2-5; weak D call: TRBD2 (6 bases). Germline lookup yields CDR1 SGDLS and CDR2 YYNGEE. The CDR3 spans 14 residues. The V and J ends lost 4 bases and 5 bases respectively, with 15 bases between them.

This clone appeared a single time. The V and J genes are TRBV6-1 and TRBJ1-4, with 10 nucleotides matching TRBD1. This CDR3 has 17 residues. Germline V lookup: CDR1 MNHNS, CDR2 SASEGT. The V gene end was trimmed by 4 bases and the J gene end by 0 bases; junction bases not matched to a gene: 5. CDR3 nucleotide sequence: TGTGCCAGCAGTGGGGACAGGGGAACGGCAACTAATGAAAAACTGTTTTTT. Amino acids: CASSGDRGTATNEKLFF.

This chain joins TRBV5-1 and TRBJ2-7; 7 nucleotides match TRBD1. Germline CDR1 reads SGHRS; CDR2 reads YFSETQ. The V segment lost 4 bases and the J segment 2 bases; nucleotides outside the gene matches: 3. The CDR3 loop spans 13 amino acids. As DNA, the CDR3 is TGCGCCAGCAGCGTCGACAGGGCCTACGAGCAGTACTTC. Amino acids: CASSVDRAYEQYF.

This clone was detected only a few times. This chain connects TRBV19 to TRBJ2-1; the match to TRBD2 covers 10 bases. J was trimmed by 5 bases and V by 6 bases; bases with no gene match: 4. Germline assignment: CDR1 LNHDA and CDR2 SQIVND (reference sequence). This CDR3 has 14 residues. This CDR3 is CASSRGLADNEQFF. The CDR3 nucleotides read TGTGCCAGTAGCAGAGGACTAGCGGACAATGAGCAGTTCTTC.

This chain links TRBV27 with TRBJ2-7, with D tentatively TRBD2 (7 bases). The CDR3 sequence is 15 residues long. Germline CDR1 is MNHEY and CDR2 is SMNVEV (reference sequence). V was shortened by 4 bases and J by 5 bases, with 18 bases between the two germline ends. The chain's CDR3 is CASSSSEGGPHEQYF. CDR3 nucleotides: TGTGCCAGCAGTTCGAGCGAGGGGGGGCCTCACGAGCAGTACTTC.

The chain combines TRBV27 with TRBJ2-4; 10 bases are shared with TRBD1. Germline loops: CDR1 MNHEY, CDR2 SMNVEV (reference sequence). CDR3 length equals 17 residues. J was trimmed by 0 bases and V by 8 bases; bases with no gene match: 10. The CDR3 DNA reads as TGTGCCAGCCTCCGGGACAGGGGAGGGGAAGCCAAAAACATTCAGTACTTC. Translating gives CASLRDRGGEAKNIQYF.

The chain combines TRBV7-9 with TRBJ1-2; 9 bases align to TRBD1. CDR3 size: 15 residues. Per germline, CDR1 SEHNR and CDR2 FQNEAQ (reference sequence). V gave up 7 bases and J gave up 4 bases; unmatched junction bases: 10. In DNA, the CDR3 is TGTGCCAGCACCGCCCCGGGACAGGGATCCTATGGCTACACCTTC. It translates to CASTAPGQGSYGYTF.

V is TRBV5-1 and J is TRBJ1-1, with D perhaps matching TRBD1 (5 bases). This CDR3 has 13 residues. Germline V lookup: CDR1 SGHRS, CDR2 YFSETQ. V was clipped by 4 bases and J by 1 base, with 8 bases between them. CDR3 amino acids: CASSQGRNTEAFF. Written as DNA, the CDR3 is TGCGCCAGCAGCCAGGGACGGAACACTGAAGCTTTCTTT.

This chain connects TRBV27 to TRBJ1-2; 7 nucleotides align to TRBD1. The germline V gene has CDR1 MNHEY and CDR2 SMNVEV (reference sequence). The V and J ends lost 6 bases and 1 base, in that order; junction bases with no gene match: 8. The CDR3 contains 15 residues. CDR3 nucleotides: TGTGCCAGCAGGCCCCCGGGACAGATTAACTATGGCTACACCTTC. This translates into CASRPPGQINYGYTF.

This chain connects TRBV28 to TRBJ2-7, with D possibly matching TRBD2 (7 bases). The CDR3 loop spans 15 amino acids. V was trimmed by 3 bases and J by 3 bases, leaving 15 bases between them. Germline-derived CDR1 and CDR2 are MDHEN and SYDVKM. In DNA form, the CDR3 reads TGTGCCAGCAGTTTGGGGGGGGCCGGCTACTACGAGCAGTACTTC. Protein: CASSLGGAGYYEQYF.